This TCR beta chain originates from a study of blood T cell repertoires in COVID-19 (TCRdb year 2020). In the study overall: Samples covering the acute and convalescent phases of COVID-19 were provided by collaborators in the United States, Italy and Spain. The material from the prospective study consisted of cDNA or gDNA derived from T cells, B-cell-depleted T cells, or PBMCs. Deeply sampled blood TCRbeta repertoires from subjects exposed to, actively infected with, or recovered from COVID-19 were included in the dataset. The repertoires were released in a freely available public database intended as a resource for research on the immune response to SARS-CoV-2. Samples came from the ongoing ImmuneRACE study (first 160 participants) plus 1,254 subjects from 6 global collaborators. The sample metadata nearly always contained a de-identified subject ID, COVID-19 status, age in years and sex. Where available, HLA class I and class II types were obtained from metadata supplied by the sample provider rather than from assay-based typing.

On this clone: No cognate antigen has been identified for it. The input lacks base qualities; no much larger clone sits a single base away.

Beyond this particular receptor, the publication reports: The amount of clinical and demographic metadata varied by source and participant and was provided uncurated.

For CDR1 and CDR2, the germline V gene lists KGHSH and LQKENI. Inclusive of the bounding cysteine and phenylalanine, the CDR3 is 15 residues long. The entry retains the CDR3 DNA only, 45 bases that are in frame from base 1. V is cut by 4 bases and J by 10 bases, and the space between the germline ends is 22 bases. TCRbeta CDR3 regions were amplified from genomic DNA using the immunoSEQ Assay, a bias-controlled multiplex PCR. Per the authors' processing: Nucleated cell counts per sample were estimated from amplification of reference gene primers within the assay. Sequence reads were collapsed and filtered to measure the absolute abundance of every unique TCRbeta CDR3 rearrangement. For each sample, productive Simpson clonality was calculated by taking the square root of Simpson's diversity index across productive rearrangements. TCRdb provides this immuneACCESS table in a form limited to in-frame rearrangements. Some clones are lacking; in checked studies, under half of them reflect an unresolved V gene, and why the rest are absent is not known. V and J calls and clone size are copied from that table; D and trimming were computed from the DNA. The sample table shows approximately 190,000 clones, and less than 90% are seen once. Clones ranked in the top ten supply about 6% of the sample.

Collaborating institutions collected whole blood in K2EDTA tubes following their own protocols. For TCRbeta analysis, collaborator samples were shipped as frozen whole blood, as isolated PBMCs, or as DNA extracted from either sample type. The sequence links TRBV18 to TRBJ2-5; a weak D assignment points to TRBD1 (6 bases agree). The clonotype originates from a woman aged 40 to 50 with acute or convalescent COVID-19. Input material: peripheral blood. The CDR3 loop reads CASSLTDSPRVVQYF. At the DNA level, the sequence is TGTGCCAGCTCACTGACGGACAGTCCAAGAGTGGTCCAGTACTTC.